These 10 T cell receptor beta chains originate from one sample sequenced in a study of blood T cell repertoires in COVID-19. Profiled with immunoSEQ multiplex PCR; TCRdb holds only in-frame clones, not every one. The table lists about 310,000 clones, roughly 90% of them singletons. Material: PBMCs or T cells enriched from blood (not recorded which). The receptors were gathered from a woman under 30 who had recovered from COVID-19.

The chain carries TRBV7-9 and TRBJ2-3, with 11 bases lining up with TRBD1. Looked up from germline, CDR1 is SEHNR and CDR2 is FQNEAQ (reference sequence). This CDR3 contains 17 residues. Trimming took 2 bases from V and 0 from J; bases not matched to a gene: 4. The CDR3 spells CASSLLGTGGSTDTQYF. The CDR3 nucleotides are TGTGCCAGCAGCTTACTAGGGACAGGGGGTAGCACAGATACGCAGTATTTT.

The chain joins TRBV2 to TRBJ2-1, with 8 bases matching TRBD1. CDR1 and CDR2 from the germline V gene are SNHLY and FYNNEI. The CDR3 covers 18 residues. The trim removed 0 bases at V and 8 bases at J, leaving 15 bases unmatched. The DNA of the CDR3 is TGTGCCAGCAGTGAAGCGCAAAGTAGCAGGGGGCGGTCAGATGAGCAGTTCTTC. Amino acid sequence: CASSEAQSSRGRSDEQFF.

CDR3 region: CASTSNLRGAGSPLHF. The DNA for the CDR3 is TGTGCCAGCACAAGTAACCTCCGGGGTGCGGGTTCACCCCTCCACTTT. The chain carries TRBV5-6 and TRBJ1-6; D unresolved. V was clipped by 6 bases and J by 9 bases, with 22 bases between them. The CDR3 contains 16 residues. Germline V lookup: CDR1 SGHDT, CDR2 YYEEEE.

The table lists this clone with a count of one. The chain links TRBV11-1 to TRBJ2-7; D is ambiguous. The V end lost 1 base, the J end lost 0 bases, and 7 bases lay between the germline ends. Germline V gives CDR1 SGHAT, CDR2 FQDESV (reference sequence). This CDR3 has 14 amino acids. Here the CDR3 reads CASSLDPSSYEQYF. CDR3 nucleotide sequence: TGTGCCAGCAGCTTAGACCCCAGCTCCTACGAGCAGTACTTC.

The genes are TRBV6-2 or TRBV6-3 and TRBJ1-5, with D perhaps TRBD1 (6 bases). CDR1 is MNHEY and CDR2 is SVGEGT in the germline V gene. The CDR3 consists of 18 residues. V gave up 2 bases and J gave up 0 bases, with 17 bases separating them. The chain's CDR3 is CASSYASPGQLSNQPQHF. Here the CDR3 DNA reads TGTGCCAGCAGTTACGCCTCTCCGGGACAACTTAGCAATCAGCCCCAGCATTTT.

In DNA, the CDR3 is TGTGCCAGTTCGGCTTGGACATCTCGTTCACCCCTCCACTTT. It yields the protein CASSAWTSRSPLHF. V and J are TRBV28 and TRBJ1-6, with D possibly matching TRBD1 (5 bases). Germline V CDR1 and CDR2: MDHEN, SYDVKM. The CDR3 is 14 residues long. Trimming pared 9 bases from V and 9 bases from J, leaving 18 bases between.

CDR3 sequence (DNA): TGTGCAACTCAGCGGGAGACCCCAGGGGAGCTGTTTTTT. It is translated as CATQRETPGELFF. This chain joins TRBV12-1 and TRBJ2-2; TRBD2 was called by the table and not checked on the DNA. TRBV12-1 has pseudogene status. The CDR3 contains 13 residues.

Of note for this clone: At the DNA level, this CDR3 is encoded by other sequences in the same sample as well. The genes are TRBV7-3 and TRBJ2-5, with 7 bases that match TRBD2. V was pared by 1 base and J by 4 bases, with 0 bases of the junction left unmatched. Germline V CDR1 and CDR2: SGHTA, FQGTGA. CDR3 length: 13 residues. CDR3 protein: CASSLREGETQYF. The CDR3 nucleotides are TGTGCCAGCAGCTTAAGGGAGGGAGAGACCCAGTACTTC.

This chain links TRBV9 with TRBJ1-5, with D uncertain. In germline, CDR1 is SGDLS, CDR2 YYNGEE. Between the trimmed V and J ends, which lost 0 bases and 4 bases, there was a span of 5 bases. This CDR3 spans 13 amino acids. Here the CDR3 DNA reads TGTGCCAGCAGCGTAGCCCCGAATCAGCCCCAGCATTTT. Translation: CASSVAPNQPQHF.

The chain joins TRBV7-3 to TRBJ2-7; no reliable D call. CDR3 size: 12 residues. CDR1 and CDR2 (germline): SGHTA, FQGTGA. Trimming took off 4 bases at V and 0 bases at J, with 4 bases between the two ends. The CDR3 sequence: CASSSSSYEQYF. The CDR3 nucleotides read TGTGCCAGCAGCTCATCCTCCTACGAGCAGTACTTC.